Presented here are 21 T cell receptor beta chains from one specimen sequenced in a study of blood T cell repertoires in COVID-19. Sequenced by immunoSEQ multiplex PCR; TCRdb stores in-frame clones only, minus some. The sample holds 150,000 to 200,000 clones, roughly 90% seen once. The specimen was peripheral blood. These receptors were obtained from a man between 50 and 59 years old with acute or convalescent COVID-19.

J is TRBJ1-3 and V is TRBV6-5; D gene ambiguous. The V gene's germline CDR1 is MNHEY and CDR2 SVGAGI. V was pared by 6 bases and J by 4 bases, with 7 bases between. This CDR3 is built from 12 residues. CDR3 DNA sequence: TGTGCCAGCAGCCCCGGGGGAAACACCATATATTTT. It is translated as CASSPGGNTIYF.

V is TRBV16 and J is TRBJ2-7; 7 bases match TRBD2. Germline lookup yields CDR1 KGHSY and CDR2 FQNENV. The junction had 7 bases not matched to a gene; V was cut back by 4 bases and J by 4 bases. This CDR3 is built from 14 residues. The CDR3, as DNA: TGTGCCAGCAGCCTCTTTTTGGGGGGGTACGAGCAGTACGTC. Its translation is CASSLFLGGYEQYV.

This sequence joins TRBV5-1 and TRBJ1-1; possible D gene TRBD1, 5 bases. Germline loops: CDR1 SGHRS, CDR2 YFSETQ. The CDR3 extends over 15 amino acids. The ends were cut back, 4 bases at V and 0 bases at J, with 13 bases in the middle. CDR3 loop: CASSDGGGMNTEAFF. The CDR3 bases are TGCGCCAGCAGCGATGGCGGGGGAATGAACACTGAAGCTTTCTTT.

This clone appeared a single time. This chain joins TRBV4-2 and TRBJ2-7; 13 bases agree with TRBD2. Losses at the gene ends were 0 bases for V and 2 bases for J; bases not matched to a gene: 4. Per the germline V gene, CDR1 is LGHNA and CDR2 is YNFKEQ. The CDR3 consists of 17 residues. The CDR3 region is CASSQDHGTSGTYEQYF. DNA of the CDR3: TGTGCCAGCAGCCAAGATCACGGGACTAGCGGGACCTACGAGCAGTACTTC.

The gene calls are TRBV19 and TRBJ1-1, with 7 bases identical to TRBD1. Per germline, CDR1 LNHDA and CDR2 SQIVND (reference sequence). The V gene end was trimmed by 6 bases and the J gene end by 1 base; junction bases not matched to a gene: 11. The CDR3 sequence is 16 residues long. The CDR3 DNA reads as TGTGCCAGTAGCCCGGGGGTCGACAGGGCGAACACTGAAGCTTTCTTT. This gives the protein CASSPGVDRANTEAFF.

The chain is built from TRBV27 and TRBJ2-1; D unresolved. CDR3 length equals 13 residues. Trimming removed 3 bases at V and 2 bases at J, with 5 bases between. The germline V gene has CDR1 MNHEY and CDR2 SMNVEV (reference sequence). This CDR3 is CASSFSAYNEQFF. The CDR3 nucleotides read TGTGCCAGCAGTTTTTCCGCCTACAATGAGCAGTTCTTC.

The rearrangement joins TRBV18 to TRBJ1-1, with 9 bases identical to TRBD1. The CDR3 consists of 14 residues. Germline loops: CDR1 KGHSH, CDR2 LQKENI. The V segment lost 2 bases and the J segment 7 bases; nucleotides outside the gene matches: 5. The CDR3 DNA follows: TGTGCCAGCTCACCAGGACAGGGGCCCCTTGAAGCTTTCTTT. Its translation is CASSPGQGPLEAFF. The full variable domain, in which reference TRBV18 and TRBJ1-1 provide the parts outside the CDR3, is NAGVMQNPRHLVRRRGQEARLRCSPMKGHSHVYWYRQLPEEGLKFMVYLQKENIIDESGMPKERFSAEFPKEGPSILRIQQVVRGDSAAYFCASSPGQGPLEAFFGQGTRLTVV.

This chain connects TRBV6-5 to TRBJ2-7, with a tentative D call TRBD1 (6 bases). The V gene lost 3 bases and the J gene lost 3 bases, with 12 bases spanning the gap. This CDR3 region has 14 residues. CDR1 is MNHEY, CDR2 SVGAGI, per germline. The CDR3 nucleotides are TGTGCCAGCAGTTATACACAGGGACGCTACGAGCAGTACTTC. Translating gives CASSYTQGRYEQYF.

J is TRBJ2-3 and V is TRBV24-1; 11 bases are a match to TRBD2. J was trimmed by 3 bases and V by 3 bases; bases with no gene match: 1. This CDR3 contains 15 residues. Per germline, CDR1 KGHDR and CDR2 SFDVKD. CDR3 in amino acids: CATSDVAGGTDTQYF. The CDR3, as DNA: TGTGCCACCAGTGATGTAGCGGGAGGGACAGATACGCAGTATTTT.

CDR3 sequence (DNA): TGTGCCACCAGTGGCCAGGGGGATCAGCCCCAGCATTTT. Protein product: CATSGQGDQPQHF. V and J are TRBV24-1 and TRBJ1-5; 7 nucleotides agree with TRBD1. Germline lookup yields CDR1 KGHDR and CDR2 SFDVKD. The CDR3 has 13 residues. V lost 5 bases, J lost 5 bases, and 2 bases stayed unmatched.

This sequence joins TRBV6-1 and TRBJ2-3; 7 nucleotides match TRBD2. The CDR3 has 15 residues. The junction had 8 bases not matched to a gene; V was cut back by 2 bases and J by 6 bases. Germline V lookup: CDR1 MNHNS, CDR2 SASEGT. CDR3 protein: CASSERGWREDTQYF. In nucleotides, the CDR3 is TGTGCCAGCAGTGAACGGGGCTGGCGGGAGGATACGCAGTATTTT.

The chain has TRBV27 and TRBJ2-1; TRBD2 aligns across 9 bases. The V gene's germline CDR1 is MNHEY and CDR2 SMNVEV (reference sequence). The CDR3 runs 18 residues. V lost 3 bases and J lost 1; bases outside the gene matches: 10. In nucleotides, the CDR3 is TGTGCCAGCAGTTTGTGGAGTAGCGGGAGAGGATCCTACAATGAGCAGTTCTTC. Protein: CASSLWSSGRGSYNEQFF.

The V and J genes are TRBV6-5 and TRBJ1-1; 10 nucleotides match TRBD1. Germline V gives CDR1 MNHEY, CDR2 SVGAGI. This CDR3 is built from 15 residues. V gave up 6 bases and J gave up 4 bases; unmatched junction bases: 8. This chain's CDR3 is CASSSGQGSFTEAFF. The CDR3 DNA reads as TGTGCCAGCAGCTCGGGACAGGGGAGTTTCACTGAAGCTTTCTTT.

The chain carries TRBV4-3 and TRBJ1-2; 10 nucleotides agree with TRBD1. Germline V gene lookup returns CDR1 LGHNA and CDR2 YSLEER. The CDR3 runs to 15 residues. Trimming cost V 0 bases and J 5 bases; bases outside gene matches: 3. The CDR3 loop reads CASSQDRGQGYGYTF. CDR3 nucleotides: TGCGCCAGCAGCCAAGACCGGGGACAGGGGTATGGCTACACCTTC.

In this sample, this clone turned up a few times. The genes are TRBV6-6 and TRBJ1-1; tentatively, D is TRBD1 (6 bases). CDR1 MNHNY and CDR2 SVGAGI come from the germline V gene (reference sequence). This CDR3 is built from 18 residues. Trimming removed 5 bases at V and 9 bases at J, with 31 bases between. Here the CDR3 DNA reads TGTGCCAGCAGTAGATCCGGGACAACAACCCTCCTCTCCAGGAAAGCTTTCTTT. Translation: CASSRSGTTTLLSRKAFF.

This chain joins TRBV30 and TRBJ1-1, with D possibly matching TRBD1 (6 bases). The CDR3 consists of 14 residues. Germline V gene lookup returns CDR1 GTSNPN and CDR2 SVGIG (reference sequence). Trimming stripped 0 bases from V and 3 bases from J, with 11 bases between. This CDR3 is CAWSVGRGYTEAFF. The DNA for the CDR3 is TGTGCCTGGAGTGTTGGCAGGGGATACACTGAAGCTTTCTTT.

The chain uses TRBV6-4 and TRBJ2-3; no definite D call. V lost 5 bases, J lost 0 bases, and 9 bases lay in between. Germline assignment: CDR1 MRHNA and CDR2 SNTAGT. The CDR3 extends over 14 amino acids. The CDR3 loop reads CASSPTASTDTQYF. Here the CDR3 DNA reads TGTGCCAGCAGTCCTACAGCTAGCACAGATACGCAGTATTTT.

The chain is built from TRBV7-9 and TRBJ2-7; 8 nucleotides line up with TRBD2. V lost 5 bases to trimming and J lost 4 bases; unmatched junction nucleotides: 10. CDR1 and CDR2 (germline): SEHNR, FQNEAQ (reference sequence). The CDR3 has 15 amino acids. Here the CDR3 DNA reads TGTGCCAGCAGCCCCCCAGCGGGAGTGTTTTACGAGCAGTACTTC. Translation gives CASSPPAGVFYEQYF.

This clone was recorded once. The J gene is TRBJ2-5, the V gene TRBV11-2; 9 positions agree with TRBD2. Trimming removed 5 bases from V and 4 bases from J; junction bases left unmatched: 8. This CDR3 contains 15 residues. Germline V gene data show CDR1 as SGHAT and CDR2 as FQNNGV. The CDR3 region is CASSPAGGHRETQYF. CDR3 bases: TGTGCCAGCAGCCCGGCGGGAGGGCATCGAGAGACCCAGTACTTC. Looking up the rest from reference TRBV11-2 and TRBJ2-5 gives the full variable domain: EAGVAQSPRYKIIEKRQSVAFWCNPISGHATLYWYQQILGQGPKLLIQFQNNGVVDDSQLPKDRFSAERLKGVDSTLKIQPAKLEDSAVYLCASSPAGGHRETQYFGPGTRLLVL.

The chain links TRBV6-5 to TRBJ2-6; D is ambiguous. Trimming stripped 5 bases from V and 0 bases from J, with 8 bases between. The length of the CDR3 is 15 residues. Germline loops: CDR1 MNHEY, CDR2 SVGAGI. The DNA of the CDR3 is TGTGCCAGCAGTAAAATGAGCTCTGGGGCCAACGTCCTGACTTTC. Protein: CASSKMSSGANVLTF.

The gene calls are TRBV2 and TRBJ1-5; a weak D match, TRBD1 (5 bases). Germline CDR1 SNHLY, CDR2 FYNNEI. The CDR3 has 14 amino acids. Trimming shortened V by 0 bases and J by 6 bases, and 9 bases separated the two germline ends. The CDR3 sequence: CASSEARGGQPQHF. In nucleotides, the CDR3 is TGTGCCAGCAGTGAAGCTAGGGGAGGTCAGCCCCAGCATTTT.